A single sample is the source of the 22 T cell receptor beta chains below, sequenced in a study of immune evolution from preneoplasia to lung adenocarcinoma. The method was immunoSEQ multiplex PCR; TCRdb's version includes in-frame clones alone and lacks a portion of them. The data contain 25,000 to 30,000 clones, about two thirds of them seen just once; the ten biggest clones take up around 5%. The sequenced material came from FFPE invasive lung adenocarcinoma tissue. These receptors were taken from a person between 55 and 69 years old with invasive lung adenocarcinoma. Some clones in this sample may be carry-over from other donors' samples.

This clone was observed once. The chain is built from TRBV5-5 and TRBJ2-3; D is perhaps TRBD1 (6 bases). Looked up from germline, CDR1 is SGHKS and CDR2 is YYEKEE (reference sequence). Between the trimmed V and J ends, which lost 2 bases and 2 bases, there was a span of 9 bases. This CDR3 is built from 14 residues. The CDR3 reads CASSFRGNTDTQYF. CDR3 nucleotides: TGTGCCAGCAGCTTCAGGGGAAACACAGATACGCAGTATTTT.

The chain employs TRBV5-6 and TRBJ1-5; a possible D gene is TRBD1 (5 bases). Between the trimmed V and J ends, which lost 0 bases and 6 bases, there was a span of 19 bases. This CDR3 has 17 residues. Germline lookup yields CDR1 SGHDT and CDR2 YYEEEE. The CDR3, as DNA: TGTGCCAGCAGCTTGGCCGGGGGTCGGAGGGTTCGTCAGCCCCAGCATTTT. Its translation is CASSLAGGRRVRQPQHF. Full variable domain (outside the CDR3, taken from reference TRBV5-6 and TRBJ1-5): DAGVTQSPTHLIKTRGQQVTLRCSPKSGHDTVSWYQQALGQGPQFIFQYYEEEERQRGNFPDRFSGHQFPNYSSELNVNALLLGDSALYLCASSLAGGRRVRQPQHFGDGTRLSIL.

This clone showed up just once. This chain links TRBV30 with TRBJ1-2, with 7 bases lining up with TRBD1. The CDR3 has 13 amino acids. CDR1 is GTSNPN and CDR2 is SVGIG in the germline V gene (reference sequence). V lost 5 bases and J lost 4; bases outside the gene matches: 7. DNA for the CDR3: TGTGCCTGGGCCCGGAGGGGGCCCTATGGCTACACCTTC. This codes for CAWARRGPYGYTF.

In its sample, this clone was seen a few times. The rearrangement links TRBV14 to TRBJ1-2, with D uncertain. CDR3 length equals 12 residues. Trimming pared 1 base from V and 7 bases from J, leaving 7 bases between. In germline, CDR1 is SGHDN, CDR2 FVKESK. CDR3 nucleotides: TGTGCCAGCAGCCAAGTAAATTCTGGCTACACCTTC. It translates to CASSQVNSGYTF.

The genes are TRBV6-1 and TRBJ2-5; TRBD2 might be the D (5 bases). The V end lost 2 bases, the J end lost 1 base, and 14 bases lay between the germline ends. This CDR3 spans 16 amino acids. Germline V lookup: CDR1 MNHNS, CDR2 SASEGT. CDR3 in DNA: TGTGCCAGCAGTGAATTGGGGAGTTGGACCCAAGAGACCCAGTACTTC. Translation: CASSELGSWTQETQYF.

The chain carries TRBV28 and TRBJ2-1, with D possibly being TRBD2 (5 bases). The germline CDR1 and CDR2 sequences are MDHEN and SYDVKM. Trimming shortened V by 7 bases and J by 5 bases, and 15 bases separated the two germline ends. The CDR3 sequence is 14 residues long. The CDR3 bases are TGTGCCAGCAAAAAACTAGTTCTTGACAATGAGCAGTTCTTC. Its protein product is CASKKLVLDNEQFF.

This chain uses TRBV11-3 with TRBJ2-1; perhaps TRBD1 as D (6 bases). The CDR3 runs 14 residues. The germline V and J ends were trimmed by 9 bases and 0 bases, with 12 bases remaining between them. CDR1 and CDR2 from the germline V gene are SGHNT and YENEEA. The CDR3 nucleotides read TGTGCCAGTGGTAGGGGGAGCTCCTACAATGAGCAGTTCTTC. Residues: CASGRGSSYNEQFF.

The chain uses TRBV11-1 and TRBJ2-7, with unresolved D. With 1 base removed from V and 4 bases from J, the gap between germline ends came to 11 bases. There are 14 residues in the CDR3. Germline V gene data show CDR1 as SGHAT and CDR2 as FQDESV (reference sequence). The CDR3 DNA is TGTGCCAGCAGCTTAGATGGGAATCTTTACGAGCAGTACTTC. This codes for CASSLDGNLYEQYF.

CDR3 region: CASSPGHYEQYF. The DNA for the CDR3 is TGTGCCAGCAGCCCGGGACACTACGAGCAGTACTTC. V and J are TRBV2 and TRBJ2-7, with D maybe TRBD1 (6 bases). Between the trimmed V and J ends, which lost 6 bases and 3 bases, there was a span of 9 bases. This CDR3 spans 12 amino acids. Germline V lookup: CDR1 SNHLY, CDR2 FYNNEI.

This clone was observed a handful of times. The gene calls are TRBV7-9 and TRBJ2-3; 9 nucleotides align to TRBD1. V lost 4 bases to trimming and J lost 4 bases; unmatched junction nucleotides: 9. Germline assignment: CDR1 SEHNR and CDR2 FQNEAQ (reference sequence). The CDR3 is 16 amino acids. CDR3 sequence reads: CASSSTRDRVADTQYF. CDR3 DNA: TGTGCCAGCAGCTCCACACGGGACAGGGTAGCAGATACGCAGTATTTT. Full variable domain (missing parts from reference TRBV7-9 and TRBJ2-3): DTGVSQNPRHKITKRGQNVTFRCDPISEHNRLYWYRQTLGQGPEFLTYFQNEAQLEKSRLLSDRFSAERPKGSFSTLEIQRTEQGDSAMYLCASSSTRDRVADTQYFGPGTRLTVL.

V is TRBV14 and J is TRBJ2-3, with 7 bases fitting TRBD2. The CDR3 is 16 amino acids. CDR1 and CDR2 from the germline V gene are SGHDN and FVKESK. Unmatched junction bases numbered 9, after V lost 4 bases and J lost 2 bases. CDR3 nucleotides: TGTGCCAGCAGCCCGTTGGGTAGCGGGTTCACAGATACGCAGTATTTT. It yields the protein CASSPLGSGFTDTQYF.

This chain links TRBV28 with TRBJ1-2; 10 bases fit TRBD1. The CDR3 runs to 13 residues. The V gene's germline CDR1 is MDHEN and CDR2 SYDVKM. Trimming cost V 0 bases and J 8 bases; bases outside gene matches: 0. CDR3 residues: CASSLWTGGGYTF. In DNA, the CDR3 is TGTGCCAGCAGTTTATGGACAGGGGGCGGCTACACCTTC.

As to this clone: The junction and the germline gene differ at one end; a read error may be behind it. V and J are TRBV7-7 and TRBJ2-2; D call uncertain. This CDR3 has 14 amino acids. Germline loops: CDR1 SSHAT, CDR2 FNYEAQ (reference sequence). The CDR3 sequence is CASSPGPSYGELFF. CDR3 sequence (DNA): TGTGCTAGCAGCCCCGGACCCTCATACGGGGAGCTGTTTTTT.

The chain is built from TRBV5-1 and TRBJ1-4; no clear D. Germline CDR1 SGHRS, CDR2 YFSETQ. V was trimmed by 2 bases and J by 0 bases, leaving 8 bases between them. This CDR3 comprises 15 residues. The CDR3 sequence: CASSLSTATNEKLFF. The CDR3 bases are TGCGCCAGCAGCTTAAGCACCGCAACTAATGAAAAACTGTTTTTT.

The chain has TRBV7-2 and TRBJ2-3, with TRBD2 matching 12 bases. V was pared by 0 bases and J by 7 bases, with 5 bases of the junction left unmatched. The CDR3 is 16 residues long. Germline CDR1 is SGHTA and CDR2 is FQGNSA. This CDR3 is CASSLAGTSGFNTQYF. CDR3 DNA: TGTGCCAGCAGCTTAGCAGGGACTAGCGGGTTTAATACGCAGTATTTT.

The chain has TRBV2 and TRBJ1-4, with D perhaps TRBD1 (5 bases). The CDR3 totals 14 residues. Trimming took off 6 bases at V and 6 bases at J, with 14 bases between the two ends. Germline CDR1 is SNHLY and CDR2 is FYNNEI. The CDR3 here is CASRRRDPYEKLFF. The CDR3 coding sequence is TGTGCCAGCAGGAGGAGGGACCCCTATGAAAAACTGTTTTTT.

This clone was found a few times. The chain links TRBV6-5 to TRBJ1-1, with TRBD1 matching over 7 bases. CDR1 is MNHEY and CDR2 is SVGAGI in the germline V gene. This CDR3 has 13 amino acids. After removal of 7 bases from V and 4 bases from J, the junction contained 6 bases not matched to a gene. CDR3 sequence reads: CASNLQGSTEAFF. CDR3 DNA sequence: TGTGCCAGCAACCTACAGGGGTCCACTGAAGCTTTCTTT.

This sequence joins TRBV5-1 and TRBJ2-4, with 9 positions matching TRBD1. The V gene's germline CDR1 is SGHRS and CDR2 YFSETQ. CDR3 size: 15 residues. The V gene end was trimmed by 0 bases and the J gene end by 6 bases; junction bases not matched to a gene: 4. The CDR3 is CASSLGTGGRNIQYF. In nucleotides, the CDR3 is TGCGCCAGCAGCTTGGGAACAGGGGGCAGAAACATTCAGTACTTC. Variable domain in full (rest from reference TRBV5-1 and TRBJ2-4): KAGVTQTPRYLIKTRGQQVTLSCSPISGHRSVSWYQQTPGQGLQFLFEYFSETQRNKGNFPGRFSGRQFSNSRSEMNVSTLELGDSALYLCASSLGTGGRNIQYFGAGTRLSVL.

This clone was picked up a small number of times. J is TRBJ1-1 and V is TRBV18; D is unclear. The CDR3 contains 14 residues. From germline, CDR1 is KGHSH and CDR2 LQKENI. The V end was cut by 5 bases, the J end by 1 base, with 11 bases between. The CDR3 DNA reads TGTGCCAGCTCATCAACTTCCTCGAACACTGAAGCTTTCTTT. Translation gives CASSSTSSNTEAFF.

The chain couples TRBV4-2 to TRBJ2-3; D is unclear. CDR1 and CDR2 (germline): LGHNA, YNFKEQ. The V and J ends lost 0 bases and 6 bases respectively, with 4 bases between them. The CDR3 loop spans 12 amino acids. The DNA for the CDR3 is TGTGCCAGCAGCCAAGAGGTGGATACGCAGTATTTT. Protein: CASSQEVDTQYF.

V is TRBV28 and J is TRBJ2-7; 13 bases agree with TRBD2. The CDR3 has 15 amino acids. V was clipped by 6 bases and J by 1 base; unmatched bases: 3. Germline V lookup: CDR1 MDHEN, CDR2 SYDVKM. CDR3 loop: CASRVTSGRSYEQYF. In DNA form, the CDR3 reads TGTGCCAGCAGGGTGACTAGCGGGAGGTCCTACGAGCAGTACTTC.

The rearrangement joins TRBV28 to TRBJ2-6, with TRBD1 as a possible D gene (5 bases). V was trimmed by 4 bases and J by 0 bases, leaving 7 bases between them. The CDR3 is 15 residues long. Germline CDR1 reads MDHEN; CDR2 reads SYDVKM. CDR3 sequence reads: CASSSGHSGANVLTF. CDR3 DNA sequence: TGTGCCAGCAGTTCCGGACACTCTGGGGCCAACGTCCTGACTTTC.